This T cell receptor (beta chain) was profiled in a study of T cell responses to AZD1222 COVID-19 vaccine. Study-wide results and caveats: Dominant CD4 TCR responses targeted spike regions 160-218 and 743-854. Spike-specific TCRs gained breadth and depth after people received two AZD1222 doses.

Profiling relied on immunoSEQ multiplex PCR, and the TCRdb table lists in-frame clones only, not all of them. Of approximately 100,000 clones listed, around nine tenths are singletons. There are 13 residues in the CDR3. The V end lost 7 bases, the J end lost 2 bases, and 9 bases lay between the germline ends. The germline gives CDR1 MNHNY, CDR2 SVGAGI (reference sequence). Turning to this clone: Its antigen is unidentified.

The chain couples TRBV6-6 to TRBJ1-3; D unclear. Sample: peripheral blood, taken on day 0 of AZD1222 vaccination. The TCR was taken from an adult in good health. CDR3 in amino acids: CASTSPPGNTIYF. CDR3 coding DNA: TGTGCCAGCACCTCCCCCCCTGGAAACACCATATATTTT.